This T cell receptor (beta chain) emerged from a study of blood T cells in healthy people across ages. Study-wide results and caveats: More naive CD4+ cells and higher diversity marked long-lived donors relative to aged donors.

Alongside a J-beta primer mix, a sample-barcoded 5' primer served in a second PCR lasting about 6 to 11 cycles. TCRdb fed the 5' RACE reads into MiXCR, producing one record per CDR3 protein. The data show 500,000 to 650,000 distinct CDR3 sequences, around 27% seen once. With regard to this clonotype: Its antigen is not known.

There are 14 residues in the CDR3. V was clipped by 6 bases and J by 6 bases, with 15 bases between them. Germline V lookup: CDR1 MNHEY, CDR2 SVGEGT. The same sample was also used in a study of T cells of mothers and their children. As that study records: Researchers put all of the extracted RNA into cDNA synthesis, using around 1.5 ug per 15 ul. Related mother-child pairs shared slightly more overlap than unrelated pairs, but the difference was non-significant.

J is TRBJ2-1 and V is TRBV6-2 or TRBV6-3; D unresolved. This receptor was taken from a boy aged 2 to 10 in good health. Sequencing was carried out using blood. CDR3 in amino acids: CASSNGPYTNEQFF. CDR3 nucleotides: TGTGCCAGCAGCAACGGCCCCTACACCAATGAGCAGTTCTTC.